This TCR beta chain was captured by sequencing in a study of blood T cell repertoires in COVID-19. On the study more broadly: From T cells, B-cell-depleted T cells, or PBMCs came the material, which was cDNA or gDNA.

The CDR3 runs 13 residues. From germline, CDR1 is LNHDA and CDR2 SQIVND (reference sequence). V gave up 7 bases and J gave up 7 bases, with 14 bases separating them. Per the original data handling: Reference gene primer amplification gave nucleated cell count estimates. Measured with immunoSEQ multiplex PCR; TCRdb has only the in-frame clones, and not every one. V and J calls plus clone size are reproduced from that table; the DNA served to infer D and trimming. The sample includes roughly 100,000 clones, approximately 78% seen only once; the top ten take roughly 14%. The chain uses TRBV19 and TRBJ2-1; D ambiguous. The sample consisted of peripheral blood. The source is an elderly woman with acute or convalescent COVID-19. The CDR3 here is CASTSRTRNEQFF. The CDR3 nucleotides are TGTGCCAGTACCTCGCGCACTCGGAATGAGCAGTTCTTC.